One and the same sample provided the 20 T cell receptor beta chains below, sequenced in a study of metastatic and nonmetastatic thyroid tumors. With MiXCR, TCRdb called clones anew from the PCR reads. The table lists some 64,000 clones, 4% to 5% of them singletons. All patients were untreated before thyroid surgery. What was sequenced was blood. The source of these receptors is a female donor with papillary thyroid cancer or a benign thyroid nodule (not recorded which). Some clones in this sample may be carry-over from other donors' samples.

There are many counts of this clone. The CDR3: CASSKTGSGGYTF. The CDR3 bases are TGTGCCAGCAGCAAGACAGGGTCGGGCGGCTACACCTTC. This chain links TRBV16 with TRBJ1-2; 7 bases line up with TRBD1. The CDR3 has 13 residues. Germline values: CDR1 KGHSY, CDR2 FQNENV. The V gene end was trimmed by 5 bases and the J gene end by 8 bases; junction bases not matched to a gene: 8.

Many counts were recorded for this clone. The J gene is TRBJ2-3, the V gene TRBV20-1; TRBD2 aligns across 8 bases. Trimming at V came to 5 bases and at J to 5 bases, leaving 6 bases not matched to a gene. Per germline, CDR1 DFQATT and CDR2 SNEGSKA (reference sequence). This CDR3 spans 13 amino acids. In nucleotides, the CDR3 is TGCAGTGCTCGCGGGGGGCAGGGAGATACGCAGTATTTT. Encoded protein: CSARGGQGDTQYF.

The chain has TRBV5-1 and TRBJ2-2; tentative D call: TRBD2 (5 bases). Germline CDR1 and CDR2: SGHRS and YFSETQ. V was cut by 1 base and J by 6 bases, with 7 bases left in between. This CDR3 region has 13 residues. This chain's CDR3 is CASSLNGAGELFF. The DNA for the CDR3 is TGCGCCAGCAGCTTGAACGGGGCCGGGGAGCTGTTTTTT.

There are many counts of this clone. One base away lies a much larger clone, so this may be a sequencing read error. This chain joins TRBV28 and TRBJ2-1; no reliable D call. CDR3 length equals 11 residues. Germline CDR1 MDHEN, CDR2 SYDVKM. This CDR3 is CASSSPVGQSF. The CDR3 DNA reads as TGTGCCAGCAGCTCGCCGGTAGGGCAGTCCTTC.

This clone has just a few counts. J is TRBJ2-7 and V is TRBV6-1; TRBD2 aligns across 8 bases. The CDR3 totals 14 residues. The V and J ends lost 6 bases and 1 base, in that order; junction bases with no gene match: 5. The germline CDR1 and CDR2 sequences are MNHNS and SASEGT. CDR3 nucleotide sequence: TGTGCCAGCAGGTTTGGGACTAGATCCTACGAGCAGTACTTC. As protein: CASRFGTRSYEQYF.

This clone was detected ten times or more. This rearrangement joins TRBV24-1 to TRBJ2-5; no definite D call. CDR3 size: 16 residues. From germline, CDR1 is KGHDR and CDR2 SFDVKD. Trimming took 1 base from V and 5 from J, leaving 16 bases between them. CDR3 amino acids: CATSDLRGIHGETQYF. In DNA, the CDR3 is TGTGCCACCAGTGATTTACGAGGCATCCATGGGGAGACCCAGTACTTC.

This clone was observed many times. This may be a read error: a much more frequent sequence differs by one nucleotide. Different DNA sequences within this sample yield the same CDR3. The chain combines TRBV5-1 with TRBJ2-3, with 7 bases that match TRBD2. This CDR3 is built from 16 residues. V trimming: 4 bases; J trimming: 1 base; junction bases outside the gene matches: 9. Germline V gene sequence: CDR1 SGHRS, CDR2 YFSETQ. The CDR3 loop is CASSTGLAGRTDTQYF. The CDR3 nucleotides read TGCGCCAGCAGCACGGGATTAGCGGGCCGCACAGATACGCAGTATTTT.

This clone was detected many times. The chain employs TRBV27 and TRBJ2-7, with a possible D match to TRBD1 (6 bases). Trimming cost V 3 bases and J 5 bases, with 17 bases left between them. CDR1 and CDR2 from the germline V gene are MNHEY and SMNVEV (reference sequence). This CDR3 spans 15 amino acids. The CDR3 bases are TGTGCCAGCAGTTTTACTCAGCCAGGGGTAGACGAGCAGTACTTC. Translating it yields CASSFTQPGVDEQYF.

Points on this clone: Relative to the germline gene, one junction end is altered; a read error may explain this. This chain uses TRBV10-2 with TRBJ1-2; 7 nucleotides match TRBD1. The CDR3 spans 14 residues. CDR1 is WSHSY, CDR2 SAAADI, per germline. The CDR3 DNA reads as TGCGCCAGCAGTAAGGCAGGGGGTAACTATGACTACACCTTC. Amino acids: CASSKAGGNYDYTF.

In regard to this clone: A much larger clone is a single base away; this may be a read error. The identical CDR3 is also encoded by other nucleotide sequences in the sample. This chain links TRBV7-9 with TRBJ2-5; TRBD1 might be the D (6 bases). Germline V gene data show CDR1 as SEHNR and CDR2 as FQNEAQ (reference sequence). The CDR3 spans 16 residues. CDR3 region: CASSPPGVGAGETQYF. CDR3 in DNA: TGTGCCAGCAGCCCCCCAGGTGTGGGGGCTGGAGAGACGCAGTACTTC.

This clone was seen at least ten times. This chain connects TRBV7-9 to TRBJ1-4, with TRBD1 identical over 7 bases. Germline CDR1 reads SEHNR; CDR2 reads FQNEAQ (reference sequence). The CDR3 covers 15 residues. V was clipped by 0 bases and J by 7 bases; unmatched bases: 5. This CDR3 is CASSLAPTGFEKLFF. The CDR3, as DNA: TGTGCCAGCAGCTTAGCTCCGACAGGGTTTGAAAAACTGTTTTTT.

This clone was recorded many times. The CDR3 DNA reads TGCGCCAGCAGCCATTCCAAAGATGAGCAGTTCTTC. Protein product: CASSHSKDEQFF. This chain connects TRBV5-1 to TRBJ2-1, with unresolved D. Germline CDR1 SGHRS, CDR2 YFSETQ. The V end lost 4 bases, the J end lost 8 bases, and 10 bases lay between the germline ends. This CDR3 has 12 residues.

V and J are TRBV28 and TRBJ2-7; TRBD1 agrees at 11 bases. The trim removed 4 bases at V and 5 bases at J, leaving 10 bases unmatched. From germline, CDR1 is MDHEN and CDR2 SYDVKM. The CDR3 contains 16 residues. As DNA, the CDR3 is TGTGCCAGCAGTTCCGGCCCGGGACAGGGGGTTAACGAGCAGTACTTC. Amino acid sequence: CASSSGPGQGVNEQYF.

This clone was seen more than once but under ten times. The gene calls are TRBV20-1 and TRBJ1-1, with D possibly matching TRBD1 (6 bases). The V end lost 0 bases, the J end lost 4 bases, and 9 bases lay between the germline ends. The CDR3 has 13 residues. CDR1 DFQATT and CDR2 SNEGSKA come from the germline V gene (reference sequence). This CDR3 reads CSARDLQGTEAFF. The CDR3 bases are TGCAGTGCTAGAGATTTACAGGGCACTGAAGCTTTCTTT.

This clone was counted many times. The gene calls are TRBV12-3 or TRBV12-4 and TRBJ2-5; TRBD2 agrees at 7 bases. CDR3 length: 15 residues. Trimming cost V 2 bases and J 7 bases; bases outside gene matches: 10. The CDR3 here is CASSLRASGHGTQYF. The CDR3 region has the DNA TGTGCCAGCAGTTTAAGGGCTAGCGGCCATGGGACCCAGTACTTC.

This chain connects TRBV5-1 to TRBJ1-1; D is unresolved. Germline CDR1 and CDR2: SGHRS and YFSETQ. This CDR3 spans 17 amino acids. V lost 2 bases to trimming and J lost 5 bases, with 22 bases between them. The CDR3 spells CASSFQERNKKRTEAFF. The CDR3 region has the DNA TGCGCCAGCAGCTTTCAGGAGCGAAACAAAAAAAGAACTGAAGCTTTCTTT.

This clone was counted at least ten times. The J gene is TRBJ2-1, the V gene TRBV2, with D maybe TRBD2 (5 bases). Germline V lookup: CDR1 SNHLY, CDR2 FYNNEI. This CDR3 has 16 residues. V lost 1 base to trimming and J lost 7 bases, with 17 bases between them. The CDR3 nucleotides read TGTGCCAGCAGTGAAGGAGGAGGAGGAATACGGAATGAGCAGTTCTTC. Translation gives CASSEGGGGIRNEQFF.

In this sample, this clone turned up many times. CDR3 sequence: CATSDLRFGSNTGELFF. The CDR3 DNA follows: TGTGCCACCAGTGATTTGAGGTTCGGGTCGAACACCGGGGAGCTGTTTTTT. J is TRBJ2-2 and V is TRBV24-1; D uncertain. This CDR3 spans 17 amino acids. Germline assignment: CDR1 KGHDR and CDR2 SFDVKD. Deletions cut 0 bases from V and 0 bases from J, with 10 bases between.

This clone came up many times. The chain uses TRBV5-6 and TRBJ2-1; 14 bases fit TRBD2. The CDR3 is 17 amino acids. Germline V lookup: CDR1 SGHDT, CDR2 YYEEEE. V lost 4 bases to trimming and J lost 0 bases; unmatched junction nucleotides: 3. CDR3 loop: CASSPGTSGSSYNEQFF. Written as DNA, the CDR3 is TGTGCCAGCAGCCCTGGGACTAGCGGGAGCTCCTACAATGAGCAGTTCTTC.

This clone was counted at least ten times. V usage is TRBV4-1 and J usage is TRBJ1-3; tentatively, D is TRBD1 (5 bases). The CDR3 spans 15 residues. V lost 1 base, J lost 0 bases, and 7 bases lay in between. The germline V gene has CDR1 MGHRA and CDR2 YSYEKL. The CDR3 spells CASSQGTFSGNTIYF. CDR3 sequence (DNA): TGCGCCAGCAGCCAAGGGACATTCTCTGGAAACACCATATATTTT.